This TCR beta chain was retrieved from a study of radiation and T cells in renal cell carcinoma. Notes on the study in general: From baseline, blood top tumor clonotypes peaked at 2 weeks post-radiation. Without pretreatment biopsies, baseline tumor clonotype presence was undetermined.

Only in-frame clones appear in the TCRdb table, and some are missing; sequencing was by immunoSEQ multiplex PCR. In the table there are 120,000 or so clones, 81% of which are singletons. As regards this clone: The antigen remains unidentified.

Time point meaning: blood 2 weeks post-SBRT. Treatment noted: 15 Gy SBRT to primary tumor, nephrectomy 4 weeks later. Blood was sampled at baseline, 2 weeks and 4 weeks after SBRT. Germline V lookup: CDR1 MNHEY, CDR2 SVGAGI. V was pared by 2 bases and J by 8 bases, with 12 bases between. The CDR3 is made up of 13 amino acids. The sample here was blood, taken from a patient whose treatment included radiotherapy and nephrectomy. The sequence came from a man aged 45-65 years with renal cell carcinoma. J is TRBJ1-2 and V is TRBV6-5; D gene ambiguous. The CDR3 DNA sequence: TGTGCCAGCAGTTACCAAAACCATATGGGCTACACCTTC. Protein: CASSYQNHMGYTF.